This TCR beta chain is drawn from a study of neurological immune-mediated disorders. This clonotype came up many times. Its cognate antigen is unknown. The cDNA came from 5'RACE, which used 10-nucleotide random UMIs. TCRdb re-called the 5' RACE reads with MiXCR, one entry per CDR3 protein. Of tens of thousands of distinct CDR3 sequences listed, approximately 14% are singletons. The CDR3 has 12 amino acids. CDR1 and CDR2 from the germline V gene are SGHRS and YFSETQ. V lost 0 bases to trimming and J lost 5 bases, with 4 bases between them. Study-wide findings and caveats: HTLV-1-associated myelopathy had the most TCR clonal expansion, whereas multiple sclerosis had the least (lower than in healthy controls).

The chain is built from TRBV5-1 and TRBJ2-3, with no clear D. Source material: PBMCs. The clonotype was recovered from a woman between 50 and 59 years old in good health. The chain's CDR3 is CASSLVLDTQYF. The CDR3, as DNA: TGCGCCAGCAGCTTGGTATTAGATACGCAGTATTTT.